The sequence of this TCR beta chain was determined in a study of liver allograft versus peripheral blood T cells. Study-level background: Hepatic allograft T cell receptor repertoires were evaluated relative to those present in recipients' peripheral blood.

Germline trimming cut 5 bases from V and 8 bases from J; bases unmatched to any gene: 2. The CDR3 extends over 12 amino acids. The germline CDR1 and CDR2 sequences are KGHDR and SFDVKD. TCRdb redid the calling of the reads with MiXCR, one entry per CDR3 protein. The repertoire includes 7,900 or so distinct CDR3 sequences, 15% to 20% of them detected once, and roughly 4% sits in the top ten. In its sample, this clonotype ranks as medium-sized. The TCR was taken from a human patient who had a liver transplant. Some of these T cells may belong to the graft donor. This chain joins TRBV24-1 and TRBJ1-2; TRBD1 matches 9 bases. CDR3 residues: CATSGDRVGYTF. The DNA of the CDR3 is TGTGCCACCAGTGGGGACAGGGTCGGCTACACCTTC.